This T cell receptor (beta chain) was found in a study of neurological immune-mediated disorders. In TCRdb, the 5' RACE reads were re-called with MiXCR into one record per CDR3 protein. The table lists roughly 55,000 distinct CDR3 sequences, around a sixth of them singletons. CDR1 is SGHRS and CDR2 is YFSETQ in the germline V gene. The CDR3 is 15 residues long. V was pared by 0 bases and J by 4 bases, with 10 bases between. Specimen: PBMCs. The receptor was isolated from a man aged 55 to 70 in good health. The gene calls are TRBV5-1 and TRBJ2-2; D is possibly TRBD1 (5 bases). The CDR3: CASSLDRQRTGELFF. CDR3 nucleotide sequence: TGCGCCAGCAGCTTGGACAGGCAGCGCACCGGGGAGCTGTTTTTT.